This TCR beta chain appears in the sequencing data of a study of CD8 T cells in ankylosing spondylitis. Trimming removed 4 bases from V and 1 base from J; junction bases left unmatched: 12. The CDR3 length is 19 residues. Germline assignment: CDR1 LGHNA and CDR2 YNFKEQ. TCRdb recomputed calls from the 5' RACE reads with MiXCR, one row per CDR3 protein. The table shows roughly 200,000 distinct CDR3 sequences, with 9.5% to 15% occurring only once. The V and J genes are TRBV4-2 and TRBJ2-1, with TRBD1 matching over 11 bases. The sequencing sample was made of blood, either unsorted or a sorted T cell fraction (not recorded which). The source of this sequence is a male donor with ankylosing spondylitis or in good health (not recorded which). CDR3 amino acids: CASSPTWTGGMGSYNEQFF. The CDR3 DNA follows: TGTGCCAGCAGCCCAACTTGGACAGGGGGCATGGGATCCTACAATGAGCAGTTCTTC.